The TCR beta chain described here comes from a study of cytomegalovirus exposure and HLA in healthy donors. V shed 2 bases and J shed 4 bases, with 9 bases lying between them. Germline CDR1 SGHRS, CDR2 YFSETQ. The CDR3 sequence is 13 residues long. It was with 60 Vbeta and 13 Jbeta primers that the PCR ran. Sequenced by immunoSEQ multiplex PCR; TCRdb stores in-frame clones only, minus some. The repertoire holds about 170,000 clones, with 80% to 85% as singletons. The specimen sequenced was PBMCs. This TCR was recovered from a boy aged 2 to 10 in good health and CMV-seronegative. The chain joins TRBV5-1 to TRBJ2-5; D remains ambiguous. The CDR3 sequence is CASSLGSSETQYF. In DNA form, the CDR3 reads TGCGCCAGCAGCTTAGGTAGCTCAGAGACCCAGTACTTC.